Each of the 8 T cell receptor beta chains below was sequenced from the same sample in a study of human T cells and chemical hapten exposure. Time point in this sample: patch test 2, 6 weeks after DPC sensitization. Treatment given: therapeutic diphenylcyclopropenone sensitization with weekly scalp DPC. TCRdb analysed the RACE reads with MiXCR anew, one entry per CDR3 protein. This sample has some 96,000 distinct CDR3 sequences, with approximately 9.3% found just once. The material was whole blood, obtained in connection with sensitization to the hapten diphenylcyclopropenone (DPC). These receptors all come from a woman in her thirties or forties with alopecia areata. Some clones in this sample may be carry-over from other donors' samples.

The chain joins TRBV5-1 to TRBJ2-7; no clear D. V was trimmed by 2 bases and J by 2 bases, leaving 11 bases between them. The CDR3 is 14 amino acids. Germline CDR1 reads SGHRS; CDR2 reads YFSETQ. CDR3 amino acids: CASSFTQGAYEQYF. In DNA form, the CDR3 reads TGCGCCAGCAGCTTTACACAAGGAGCCTACGAGCAGTACTTC.

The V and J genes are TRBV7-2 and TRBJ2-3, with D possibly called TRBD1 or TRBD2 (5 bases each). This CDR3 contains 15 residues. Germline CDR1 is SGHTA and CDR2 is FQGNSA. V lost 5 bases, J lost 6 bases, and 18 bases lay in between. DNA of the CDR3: TGTGCCAGCAGCCCGGGGCTCGGTGTAGGGGATACGCAGTATTTT. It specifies CASSPGLGVGDTQYF.

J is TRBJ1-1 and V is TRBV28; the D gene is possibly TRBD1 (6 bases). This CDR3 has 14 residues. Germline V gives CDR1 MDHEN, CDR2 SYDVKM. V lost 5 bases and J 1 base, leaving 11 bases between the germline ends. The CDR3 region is CASSQGGGNTEAFF. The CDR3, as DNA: TGTGCCAGCAGTCAGGGAGGGGGGAACACTGAAGCTTTCTTT.

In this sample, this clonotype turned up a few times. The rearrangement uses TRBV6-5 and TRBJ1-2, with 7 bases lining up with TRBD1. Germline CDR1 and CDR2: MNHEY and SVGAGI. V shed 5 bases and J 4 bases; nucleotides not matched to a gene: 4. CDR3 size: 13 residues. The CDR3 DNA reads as TGTGCCAGCAGTAGACAGGGAAGCTATGGCTACACCTTC. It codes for CASSRQGSYGYTF.

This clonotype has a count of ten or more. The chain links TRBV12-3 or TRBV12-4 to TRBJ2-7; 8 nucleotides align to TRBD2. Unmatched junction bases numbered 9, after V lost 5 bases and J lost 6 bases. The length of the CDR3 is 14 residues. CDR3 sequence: CASSPGLEKGEQYF. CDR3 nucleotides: TGTGCCAGCAGTCCGGGACTAGAAAAAGGCGAGCAGTACTTC.

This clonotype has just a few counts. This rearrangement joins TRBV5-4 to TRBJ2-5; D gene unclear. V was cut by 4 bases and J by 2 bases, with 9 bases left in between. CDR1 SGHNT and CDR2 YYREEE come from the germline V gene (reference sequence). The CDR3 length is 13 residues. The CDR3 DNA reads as TGTGCCAGCAGCACGCCATTACAAGAGACCCAGTACTTC. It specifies CASSTPLQETQYF.

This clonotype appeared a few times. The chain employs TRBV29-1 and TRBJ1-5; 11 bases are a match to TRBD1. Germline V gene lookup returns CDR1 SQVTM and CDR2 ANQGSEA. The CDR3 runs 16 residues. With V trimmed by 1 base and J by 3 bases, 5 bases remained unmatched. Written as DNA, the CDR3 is TGCAGCGTTGAAGGGACAGGGGGCCGTAACAATCAGCCCCAGCATTTT. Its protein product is CSVEGTGGRNNQPQHF. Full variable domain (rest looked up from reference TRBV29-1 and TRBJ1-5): SAVISQKPSRDICQRGTSLTIQCQVDSQVTMMFWYRQQPGQSLTLIATANQGSEATYESGFVIDKFPISRPNLTFSTLTVSNMSPEDSSIYLCSVEGTGGRNNQPQHFGDGTRLSIL.

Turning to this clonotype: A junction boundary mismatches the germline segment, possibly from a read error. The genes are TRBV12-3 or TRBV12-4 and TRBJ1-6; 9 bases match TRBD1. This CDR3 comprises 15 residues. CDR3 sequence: CASSLDRGWNSPLHF. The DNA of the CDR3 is TGTGCCAGCAGCTTAGACAGGGGGTGGAATTCACCCCTCCACTTT.